The following is a T cell receptor (beta chain) sequence with its context. Its antigen specificity is not known. No per-base quality is available; no much larger clone lies one base away. This record belongs to a study of technical replicates of blood from a few donors (dated by TCRdb to between 2016 and 2019). Libraries were made using the immunoSEQ multiplex PCR assay. TCRdb carries this immuneACCESS record with in-frame sequences only. Its versions omit some clonotypes, under half of them owing to an unresolved V gene in the studies checked, with the rest unexplained. The sample includes about 50,000 clones, with approximately 95% observed a single time. Of the sample, roughly 0.36% falls within the top ten clones. Material for sequencing was T cells isolated from PBMCs. This TCR was sampled from a human donor in good health.

The DNA reads TGTGCCAGTAGTATAGGTGAAAGGGGGCCGGCCACCTTC. Translated, it reads CASSIGERGPATF. The receptor chain draws on TRBV19 and TRBJ1-2; TRBD1 fits 7 bases in the junction. From the germline V gene (reference sequence), CDR1 is LNHDA and CDR2 is SQIVND. V is cut back by 1 base and J by 13 bases, with 9 bases in the junction unmatched. Including the terminal cysteine and phenylalanine, the CDR3 comprises 13 residues. Only CDR3 DNA remains: 39 bases, in frame from the first base.